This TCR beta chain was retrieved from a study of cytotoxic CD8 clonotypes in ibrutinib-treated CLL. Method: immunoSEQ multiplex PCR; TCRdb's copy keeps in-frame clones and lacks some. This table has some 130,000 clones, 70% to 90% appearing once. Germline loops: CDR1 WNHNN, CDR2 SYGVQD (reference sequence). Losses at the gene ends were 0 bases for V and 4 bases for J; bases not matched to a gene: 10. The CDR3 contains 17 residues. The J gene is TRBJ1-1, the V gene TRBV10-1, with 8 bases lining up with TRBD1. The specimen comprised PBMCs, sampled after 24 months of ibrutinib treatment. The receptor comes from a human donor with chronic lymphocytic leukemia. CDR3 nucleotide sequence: TGCGCCAGCAGTGAGTCCACAGGACAGGGCGAAGTCACTGAAGCTTTCTTT. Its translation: CASSESTGQGEVTEAFF.